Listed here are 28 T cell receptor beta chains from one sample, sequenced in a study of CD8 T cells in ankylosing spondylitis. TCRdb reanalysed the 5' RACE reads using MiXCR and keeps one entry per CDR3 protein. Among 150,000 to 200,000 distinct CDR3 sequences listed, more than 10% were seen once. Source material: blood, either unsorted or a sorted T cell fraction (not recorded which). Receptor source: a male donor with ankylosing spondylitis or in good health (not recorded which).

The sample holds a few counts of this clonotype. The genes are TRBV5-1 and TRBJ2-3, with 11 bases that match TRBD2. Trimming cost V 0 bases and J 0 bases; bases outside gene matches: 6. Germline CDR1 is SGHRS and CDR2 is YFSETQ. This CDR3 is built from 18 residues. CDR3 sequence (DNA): TGCGCCAGCAGCTTGGTACTAGCGGGAGTCAGGAGCACAGATACGCAGTATTTT. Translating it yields CASSLVLAGVRSTDTQYF.

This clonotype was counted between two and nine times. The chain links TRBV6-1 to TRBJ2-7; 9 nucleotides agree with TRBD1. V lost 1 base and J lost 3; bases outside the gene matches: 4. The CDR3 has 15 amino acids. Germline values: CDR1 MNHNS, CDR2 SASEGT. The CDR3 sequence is CASSEGGQGFYEQYF. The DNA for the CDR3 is TGTGCCAGCAGTGAAGGGGGACAGGGATTCTACGAGCAGTACTTC.

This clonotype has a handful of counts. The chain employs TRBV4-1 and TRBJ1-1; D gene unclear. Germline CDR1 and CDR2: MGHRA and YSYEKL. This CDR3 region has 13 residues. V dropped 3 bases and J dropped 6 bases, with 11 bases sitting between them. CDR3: CASSQGGDPEAFF. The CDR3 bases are TGCGCCAGCAGCCAGGGCGGGGATCCTGAAGCTTTCTTT.

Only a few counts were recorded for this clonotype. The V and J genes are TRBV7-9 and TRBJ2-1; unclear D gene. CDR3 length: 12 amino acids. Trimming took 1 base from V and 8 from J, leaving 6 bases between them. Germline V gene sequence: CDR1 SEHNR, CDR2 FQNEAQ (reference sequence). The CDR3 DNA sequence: TGTGCCAGCAGCTTAGTAGGCTATGAGCAGTTCTTC. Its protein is CASSLVGYEQFF.

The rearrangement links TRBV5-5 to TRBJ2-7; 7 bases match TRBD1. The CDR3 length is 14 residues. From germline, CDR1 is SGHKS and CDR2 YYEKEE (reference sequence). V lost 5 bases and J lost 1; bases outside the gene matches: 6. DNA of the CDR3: TGTGCCAGCAGTTGGTACAGGGGATCCTACGAGCAGTACTTC. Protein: CASSWYRGSYEQYF.

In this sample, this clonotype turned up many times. The chain's CDR3 is CAIKGGTGANVLTF. CDR3 bases: TGTGCCATCAAGGGGGGGACTGGGGCCAACGTCCTGACTTTC. The V gene is TRBV10-3, the J gene TRBJ2-6; weak D call: TRBD2 (7 bases). The CDR3 is 14 amino acids. The germline CDR1 and CDR2 sequences are ENHRY and SYGVKD. Trimming left V 7 bases short and J 2 bases short, with 9 bases between.

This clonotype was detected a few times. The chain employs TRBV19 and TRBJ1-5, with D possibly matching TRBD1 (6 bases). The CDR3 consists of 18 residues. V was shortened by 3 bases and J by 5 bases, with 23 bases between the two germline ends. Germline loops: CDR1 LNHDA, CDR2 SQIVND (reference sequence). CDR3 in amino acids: CASSIHWQGRRGDQPQHF. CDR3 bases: TGTGCCAGTAGTATCCACTGGCAGGGGCGGCGGGGCGATCAGCCCCAGCATTTT.

The CDR3 reads CASRPGTPNTEAFF. CDR3 coding DNA: TGCGCCAGCAGGCCCGGGACACCGAACACTGAAGCTTTCTTT. This chain uses TRBV10-2 with TRBJ1-1; a weak D match, TRBD1 (6 bases). V shed 6 bases and J shed 1 base, with 12 bases lying between them. Germline loops: CDR1 WSHSY, CDR2 SAAADI. This CDR3 is built from 14 residues.

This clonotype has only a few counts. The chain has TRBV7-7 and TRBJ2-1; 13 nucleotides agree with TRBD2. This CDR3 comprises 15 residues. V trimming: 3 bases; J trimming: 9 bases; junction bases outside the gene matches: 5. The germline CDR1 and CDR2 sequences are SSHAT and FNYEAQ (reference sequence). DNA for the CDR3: TGTGCCAGCAGCTTGACTAGCGGGGGGACGGGTGAGCAGTTCTTC. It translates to CASSLTSGGTGEQFF.

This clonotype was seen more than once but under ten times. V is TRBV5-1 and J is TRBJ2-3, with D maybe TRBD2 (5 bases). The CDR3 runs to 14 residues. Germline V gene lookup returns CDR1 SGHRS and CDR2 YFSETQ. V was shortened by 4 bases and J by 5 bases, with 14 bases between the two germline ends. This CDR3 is CASSVNGERDTQYF. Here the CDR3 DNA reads TGCGCCAGCAGCGTTAACGGGGAGCGAGATACGCAGTATTTT.

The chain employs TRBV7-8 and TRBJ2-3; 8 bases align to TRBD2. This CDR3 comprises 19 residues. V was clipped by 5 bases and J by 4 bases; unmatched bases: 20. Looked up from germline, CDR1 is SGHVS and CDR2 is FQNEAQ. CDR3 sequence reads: CASSPNDEGREGYSDTQYF. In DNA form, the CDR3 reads TGTGCCAGCAGCCCAAACGACGAAGGTCGGGAGGGGTACTCAGATACGCAGTATTTT.

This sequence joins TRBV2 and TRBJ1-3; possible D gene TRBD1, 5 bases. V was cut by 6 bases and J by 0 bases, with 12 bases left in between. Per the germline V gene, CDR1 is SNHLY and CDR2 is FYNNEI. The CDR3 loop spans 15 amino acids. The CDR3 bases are TGTGCCAGCAGGAGAGACAGCCTCTCTGGAAACACCATATATTTT. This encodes CASRRDSLSGNTIYF. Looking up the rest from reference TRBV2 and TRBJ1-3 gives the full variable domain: EPEVTQTPSHQVTQMGQEVILRCVPISNHLYFYWYRQILGQKVEFLVSFYNNEISEKSEIFDDQFSVERPDGSNFTLKIRSTKLEDSAMYFCASRRDSLSGNTIYFGEGSWLTVV.

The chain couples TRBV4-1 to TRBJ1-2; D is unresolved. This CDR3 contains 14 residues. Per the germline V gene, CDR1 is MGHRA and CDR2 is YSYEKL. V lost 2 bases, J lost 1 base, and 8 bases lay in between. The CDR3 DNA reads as TGCGCCAGCAGCCAAATGGGCAGTAACTATGGCTACACCTTC. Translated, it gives CASSQMGSNYGYTF.

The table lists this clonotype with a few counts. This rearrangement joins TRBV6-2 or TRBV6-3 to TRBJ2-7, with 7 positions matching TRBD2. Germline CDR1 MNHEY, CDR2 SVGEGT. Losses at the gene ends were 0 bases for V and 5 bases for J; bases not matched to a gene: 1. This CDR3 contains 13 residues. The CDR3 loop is CASSYSGLDEQYF. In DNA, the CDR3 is TGTGCCAGCAGTTACTCCGGACTAGACGAGCAGTACTTC.

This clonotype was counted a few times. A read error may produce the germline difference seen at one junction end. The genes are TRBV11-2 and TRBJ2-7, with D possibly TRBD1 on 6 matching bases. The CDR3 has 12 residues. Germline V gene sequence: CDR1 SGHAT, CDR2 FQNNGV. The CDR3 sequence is CASSLGGGPPCF. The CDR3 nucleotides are TGTGCCAGCAGCTTAGGTGGGGGCCCACCTTGCTTC.

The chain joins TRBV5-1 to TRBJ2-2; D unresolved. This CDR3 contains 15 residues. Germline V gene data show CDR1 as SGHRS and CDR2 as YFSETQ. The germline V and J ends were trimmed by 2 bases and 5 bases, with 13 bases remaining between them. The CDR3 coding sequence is TGCGCCAGCAGCTTCGGTCGCGGCCTAACCGGGGAGCTGTTTTTT. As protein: CASSFGRGLTGELFF.

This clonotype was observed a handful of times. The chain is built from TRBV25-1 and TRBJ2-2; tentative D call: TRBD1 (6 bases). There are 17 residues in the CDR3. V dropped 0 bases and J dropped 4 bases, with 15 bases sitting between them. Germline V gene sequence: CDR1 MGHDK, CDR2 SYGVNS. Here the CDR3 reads CASSEYNYNRATGELFF. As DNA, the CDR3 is TGTGCCAGCAGTGAATATAACTACAACAGGGCCACCGGGGAGCTGTTTTTT. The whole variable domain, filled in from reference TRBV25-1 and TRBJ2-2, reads EADIYQTPRYLVIGTGKKITLECSQTMGHDKMYWYQQDPGMELHLIHYSYGVNSTEKGDLSSESTVSRIRTEHFPLTLESARPSHTSQYLCASSEYNYNRATGELFFGEGSRLTVL.

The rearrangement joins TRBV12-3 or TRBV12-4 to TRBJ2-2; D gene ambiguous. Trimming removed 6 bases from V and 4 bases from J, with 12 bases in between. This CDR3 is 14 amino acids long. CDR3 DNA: TGTGCCAGCAGCCCCGTAGACCTCACCGGGGAGCTGTTTTTT. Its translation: CASSPVDLTGELFF.

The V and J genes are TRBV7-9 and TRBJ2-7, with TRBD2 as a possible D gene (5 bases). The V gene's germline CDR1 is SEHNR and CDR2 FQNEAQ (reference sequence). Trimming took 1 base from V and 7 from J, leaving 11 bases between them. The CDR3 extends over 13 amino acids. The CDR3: CASSLGASGEQYF. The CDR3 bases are TGTGCCAGCAGCTTAGGGGCTTCGGGAGAGCAGTACTTC.

The CDR3 DNA sequence: TGCGCCAGCAGCTTGGAGTGGCCAGGGACCACAGATACGCAGTATTTT. Amino acids: CASSLEWPGTTDTQYF. The gene calls are TRBV5-1 and TRBJ2-3; D tentatively fits TRBD1 or TRBD2 (5 bases each). The CDR3 is 16 residues long. The germline V gene encodes CDR1 SGHRS and CDR2 YFSETQ. Deletions cut 0 bases from V and 2 bases from J, with 13 bases between.

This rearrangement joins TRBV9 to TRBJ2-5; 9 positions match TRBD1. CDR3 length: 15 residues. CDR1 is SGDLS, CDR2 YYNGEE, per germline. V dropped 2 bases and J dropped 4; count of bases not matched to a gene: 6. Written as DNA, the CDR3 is TGTGCCAGCAGCGTCGCCCGGACAGGGGTAGAGACCCAGTACTTC. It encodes CASSVARTGVETQYF.

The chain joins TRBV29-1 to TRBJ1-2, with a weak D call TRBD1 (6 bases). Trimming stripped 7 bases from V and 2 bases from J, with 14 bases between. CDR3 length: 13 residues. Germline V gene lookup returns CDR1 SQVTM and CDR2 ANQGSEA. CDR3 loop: CSAVTGLNYGYTF. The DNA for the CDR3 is TGCAGCGCCGTGACAGGTCTCAACTATGGCTACACCTTC.

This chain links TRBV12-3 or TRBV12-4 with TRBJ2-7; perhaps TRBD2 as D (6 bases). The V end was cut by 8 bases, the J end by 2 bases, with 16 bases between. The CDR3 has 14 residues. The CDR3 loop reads CASLSQEGAYEQYF. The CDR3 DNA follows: TGTGCCAGCCTTAGCCAGGAGGGTGCCTACGAGCAGTACTTC.

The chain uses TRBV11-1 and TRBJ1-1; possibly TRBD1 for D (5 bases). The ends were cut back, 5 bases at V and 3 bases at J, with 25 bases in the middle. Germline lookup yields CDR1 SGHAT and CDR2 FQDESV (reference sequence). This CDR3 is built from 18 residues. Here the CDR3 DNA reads TGTGCCAGCAGCCGACCTCCCTCGGGGGTATTTGCAGACACTGAAGCTTTCTTT. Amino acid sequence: CASSRPPSGVFADTEAFF.

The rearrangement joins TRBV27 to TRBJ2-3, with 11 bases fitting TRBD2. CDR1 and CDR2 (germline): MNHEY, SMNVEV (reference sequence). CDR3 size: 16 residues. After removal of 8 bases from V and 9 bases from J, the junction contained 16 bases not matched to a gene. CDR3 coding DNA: TGTGCCAGCTCCCCCGGGAGGCTAGCGGGAGGTGCGACGCAGTATTTT. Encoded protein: CASSPGRLAGGATQYF.

The CDR3, as DNA: TGTGCCAGCAGCTTAGGATGGGACAGCACAGATACGCAGTATTTT. Its protein is CASSLGWDSTDTQYF. The chain recombines TRBV11-2 with TRBJ2-3, with D perhaps matching TRBD1 or TRBD2 (5 bases each). The CDR3 is 15 residues long. Trimming shortened V by 1 base and J by 0 bases, and 8 bases separated the two germline ends. Germline lookup yields CDR1 SGHAT and CDR2 FQNNGV.

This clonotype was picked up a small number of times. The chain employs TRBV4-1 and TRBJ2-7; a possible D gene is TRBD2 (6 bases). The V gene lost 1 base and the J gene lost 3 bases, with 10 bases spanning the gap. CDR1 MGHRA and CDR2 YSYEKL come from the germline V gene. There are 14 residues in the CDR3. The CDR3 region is CASSQVGEDYEQYF. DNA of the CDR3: TGCGCCAGCAGCCAAGTCGGGGAGGACTACGAGCAGTACTTC.

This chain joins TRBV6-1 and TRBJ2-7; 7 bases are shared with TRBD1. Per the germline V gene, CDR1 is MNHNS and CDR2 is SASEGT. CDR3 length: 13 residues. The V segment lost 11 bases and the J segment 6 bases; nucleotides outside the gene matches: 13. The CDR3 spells CALLDRLRLEQYF. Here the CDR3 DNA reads TGTGCCTTACTGGACAGGCTTCGGCTCGAGCAGTACTTC.